This T cell receptor beta chain was identified during a study of blood T cell repertoires in COVID-19 (TCRdb year 2020). Study-level background: Samples from collaborators originated in the United States, Italy and Spain and spanned both the acute and convalescent phases of COVID-19. The samples were drawn from the first 160 participants of the ongoing ImmuneRACE study and from 950 to 1,500 subjects provided by 6 global collaborators. The repertoires were released in a freely available public database intended as a resource for research on the immune response to SARS-CoV-2. Sample metadata almost always included a de-identified subject ID, COVID-19 status, age in years and sex. Deeply sampled blood TCRbeta repertoires from subjects exposed to, actively infected with, or recovered from COVID-19 were included in the dataset. Where available, HLA class I and class II types were obtained from metadata supplied by the sample provider rather than from assay-based typing. The prospective study material was composed of cDNA or gDNA derived from T cells, B-cell-depleted T cells, or PBMCs.

The CDR1 and CDR2 encoded by the germline V gene are SGHTA and FQGNSA. The trim is 11 bases for V and 4 bases for J, with a gap of 14 bases between the germline ends. The CDR3 runs 13 amino acids, cysteine and phenylalanine included. The CDR3 DNA has 39 bases and is translated from base 1. TCRbeta CDR3 regions were amplified from genomic DNA by means of the immunoSEQ Assay, a bias-controlled multiplex PCR. On the authors' methods: The number of nucleated cells in each sample was estimated from the amplification of reference gene primers within the assay. To quantify the absolute abundance of each unique TCRbeta CDR3 rearrangement, sequence reads were collapsed and filtered. For each sample, productive Simpson clonality was calculated as the square root of Simpson's diversity index over productive rearrangements. Here the immuneACCESS table is served through TCRdb, limited to in-frame sequences with V and J called. Missing clones are a known gap in these copies; in checked studies unresolved V genes cover under half, and the rest lacks a known reason. Clonal size and the V and J genes are those of that table, whereas D and trimming came from the DNA. Present in this sample are approximately 180,000 clones, approximately 88% of which were seen just once. The ten top clones hold about 1.6% of the sample.

The collaborating institutions used their own protocols to collect whole blood in K2EDTA tubes. For TCRbeta analysis, collaborators shipped samples as frozen whole blood, isolated PBMCs, or DNA extracted from either of those sample types. The research as a whole found: The quantity of clinical and demographic metadata differed by source and by participant and was supplied without curation.

With respect to this clone: The clone's antigen remains unknown. Qualities for individual bases were not recorded, and no much larger clone is one base off.

The sample taken for sequencing was peripheral blood. The chain joins TRBV7-2 to TRBJ2-2; TRBD2 is possibly the D segment (7 matching bases). This receptor was obtained from a woman between 50 and 59 years old with acute or convalescent COVID-19. The CDR3 protein is CAVTGGPTGELFF. The DNA is TGTGCCGTAACGGGGGGCCCCACCGGGGAGCTGTTTTTT. The variable domain in full, with residues beyond the CDR3 obtained from the reference TRBV7-2 and TRBJ2-2 genes, is GAGVSQSPSNKVTEKGKDVELRCDPISGHTALYWYRQSLGQGLEFLIYFQGNSAPDKSGLPSDRFSAERTGGSVSTLTIQRTQQEDSAVYLCAVTGGPTGELFFGEGSRLTVL.